This entry is about one TCR beta chain. TCRdb processed the 5' RACE reads anew with MiXCR; each CDR3 protein has one entry. The sample includes almost 550,000 distinct CDR3 sequences, around 20% of them seen just once. The sample is drawn from a study of T-cell memory formation after mild COVID-19. There are 13 residues in the CDR3. The germline V gene encodes CDR1 SNHLY and CDR2 FYNNEI. V lost 4 bases and J lost 4, with 8 bases in between. The chain carries TRBV2 and TRBJ1-5; D unresolved. Sequencing was performed on PBMCs or a T cell subset sorted from them (not recorded which). This receptor was obtained from an adult woman who had mild COVID-19 (a few samples of this study predate the infection). Cell type and time point are not known. DNA for the CDR3: TGTGCCAGCAGTGTTTCGGTGAATCAGCCCCAGCATTTT. It codes for CASSVSVNQPQHF.